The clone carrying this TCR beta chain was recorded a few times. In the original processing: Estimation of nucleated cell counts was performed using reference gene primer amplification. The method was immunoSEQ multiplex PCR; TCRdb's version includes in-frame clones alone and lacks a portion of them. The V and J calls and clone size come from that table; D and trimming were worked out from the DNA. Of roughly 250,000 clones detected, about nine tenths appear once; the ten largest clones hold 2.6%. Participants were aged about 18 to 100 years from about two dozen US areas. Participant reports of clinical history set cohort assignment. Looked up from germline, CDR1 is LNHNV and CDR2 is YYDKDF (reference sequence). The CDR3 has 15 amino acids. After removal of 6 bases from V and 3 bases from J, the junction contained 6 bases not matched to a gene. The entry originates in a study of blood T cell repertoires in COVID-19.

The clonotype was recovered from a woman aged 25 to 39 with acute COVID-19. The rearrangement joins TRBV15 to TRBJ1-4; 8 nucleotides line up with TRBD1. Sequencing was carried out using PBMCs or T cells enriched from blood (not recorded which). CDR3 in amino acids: CATSPQGQANEKLFF. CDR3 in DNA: TGTGCCACCAGTCCACAGGGACAGGCTAATGAAAAACTGTTTTTT.